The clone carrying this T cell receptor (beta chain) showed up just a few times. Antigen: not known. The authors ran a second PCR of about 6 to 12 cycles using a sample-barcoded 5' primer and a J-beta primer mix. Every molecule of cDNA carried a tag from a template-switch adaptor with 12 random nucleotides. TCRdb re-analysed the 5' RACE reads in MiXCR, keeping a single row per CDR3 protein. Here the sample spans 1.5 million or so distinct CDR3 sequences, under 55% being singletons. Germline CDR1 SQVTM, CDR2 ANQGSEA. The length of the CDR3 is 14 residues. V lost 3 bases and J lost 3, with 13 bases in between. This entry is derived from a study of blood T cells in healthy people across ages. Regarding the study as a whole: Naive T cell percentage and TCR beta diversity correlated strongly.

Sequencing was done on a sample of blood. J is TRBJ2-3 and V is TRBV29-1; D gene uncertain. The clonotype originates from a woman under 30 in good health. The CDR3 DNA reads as TGCAGCGTTGATTCGCAGCGCTTAACAGATACGCAGTATTTT. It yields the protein CSVDSQRLTDTQYF.